This T cell receptor beta chain was identified during a study of blood T cell repertoires in COVID-19. Study in general: Both acute and convalescent COVID-19 samples were obtained from the United States, Italy and Spain. Sources were T cells, B-cell-depleted T cells, or PBMCs; the material itself was cDNA or gDNA.

Source study methods: By means of reference gene primer amplification, nucleated cell counts were estimated. Generated by immunoSEQ multiplex PCR, the TCRdb table keeps only in-frame clones and is missing some. Clone size and the V and J calls come from that table; the DNA yielded D and trimming. The repertoire includes approximately 290,000 clones, more than 85% of them detected once, and about 0.8% sits in the top ten. Per germline, CDR1 LNHDA and CDR2 SQIVND (reference sequence). CDR3 length: 15 amino acids. Trimming left V 6 bases short and J 0 bases short, with 12 bases between. Sequences were obtained from peripheral blood. V usage is TRBV19 and J usage is TRBJ2-1; maybe TRBD2 (5 bases). The sequence derives from a man younger than 45 with acute or convalescent COVID-19. The CDR3 loop reads CASREGRSSYNEQFF. The DNA for the CDR3 is TGTGCCAGTAGAGAGGGTCGTAGCTCCTACAATGAGCAGTTCTTC.